The 31 T cell receptor beta chains listed next were all sequenced from one sample in a study of T cell changes during pregnancy in multiple sclerosis. Generated by immunoSEQ multiplex PCR, the TCRdb table keeps only in-frame clones and is missing some. The table includes about 59,000 clones, 80% to 95% detected once. Sequenced material: CD4+ T cells from peripheral blood mononuclear cells, taken before pregnancy. Every receptor here comes from a female donor with multiple sclerosis, enrolled in a pregnancy study.

This rearrangement joins TRBV6-1 to TRBJ1-4; TRBD1 matches 9 bases. Germline V CDR1 and CDR2: MNHNS, SASEGT. Unmatched junction bases numbered 10, after V lost 6 bases and J lost 8 bases. The CDR3 sequence is 15 residues long. DNA for the CDR3: TGTGCCAGCAGCACCGGGACAGGGTTCGGGGAAAAACTGTTTTTT. It specifies CASSTGTGFGEKLFF.

V usage is TRBV7-9 and J usage is TRBJ1-4; 10 bases match TRBD1. V shed 4 bases, J shed 6 bases, and the junction held 2 bases outside the gene matches. Germline loops: CDR1 SEHNR, CDR2 FQNEAQ (reference sequence). The CDR3 runs to 14 residues. The CDR3 sequence: CASSSGTGDEKLFF. CDR3 sequence (DNA): TGTGCCAGCAGCTCAGGGACAGGGGATGAAAAACTGTTTTTT.

J is TRBJ2-3 and V is TRBV7-8; weak D call: TRBD1 (5 bases). This CDR3 is 13 amino acids long. V was clipped by 3 bases and J by 6 bases, with 10 bases between them. Germline values: CDR1 SGHVS, CDR2 FQNEAQ. The CDR3 coding sequence is TGTGCCAGCAGCTTTCCCGACAGTGATACGCAGTATTTT. This gives the protein CASSFPDSDTQYF.

V usage is TRBV4-3 and J usage is TRBJ2-7, with 10 bases lining up with TRBD1. The V segment lost 1 base and the J segment 1 base; nucleotides outside the gene matches: 7. This CDR3 region has 17 residues. Germline-derived CDR1 and CDR2 are LGHNA and YSLEER. This chain's CDR3 is CASSQGLPGQGSYEQYF. CDR3 nucleotide sequence: TGCGCCAGCAGCCAAGGTTTGCCGGGACAGGGGTCCTACGAGCAGTACTTC.

This chain connects TRBV9 to TRBJ2-5, with D possibly being TRBD1 (5 bases). V gave up 3 bases and J gave up 1 base, with 10 bases separating them. Germline lookup yields CDR1 SGDLS and CDR2 YYNGEE. The CDR3 runs 14 residues. The CDR3 bases are TGTGCCAGCAGCGGCCTCGACAGCCAAGAGACCCAGTACTTC. As protein: CASSGLDSQETQYF.

The V and J genes are TRBV6-5 and TRBJ2-1; 8 bases align to TRBD1. Per the germline V gene, CDR1 is MNHEY and CDR2 is SVGAGI. The CDR3 sequence is 15 residues long. Trimming removed 5 bases from V and 7 bases from J; junction bases left unmatched: 10. The CDR3 sequence: CASSRPGQAFNEQFF. The CDR3 region has the DNA TGTGCCAGCAGTAGACCGGGACAGGCCTTTAATGAGCAGTTCTTC.

The V gene is TRBV30, the J gene TRBJ1-4, with 10 bases matching TRBD1. Trimming removed 3 bases from V and 2 bases from J; junction bases left unmatched: 6. The CDR3 loop spans 16 amino acids. Per germline, CDR1 GTSNPN and CDR2 SVGIG (reference sequence). This CDR3 is CAWSKRQGATNEKLFF. The CDR3 coding sequence is TGTGCCTGGAGCAAAAGACAGGGGGCGACTAATGAAAAACTGTTTTTT.

The genes are TRBV6-5 and TRBJ1-2; D might be TRBD1 (5 bases). Trimming removed 2 bases at V and 8 bases at J, with 15 bases between. Germline V gene data show CDR1 as MNHEY and CDR2 as SVGAGI. This CDR3 contains 14 residues. DNA of the CDR3: TGTGCCAGCAGTTACCGCTCCGACAGAAGAGGCTACACCTTC. This sequence encodes CASSYRSDRRGYTF.

This chain connects TRBV7-3 to TRBJ2-2, with D perhaps TRBD2 (5 bases). CDR3 length: 13 residues. CDR1 is SGHTA, CDR2 FQGTGA, per germline. V shed 6 bases and J shed 6 bases, with 11 bases lying between them. The chain's CDR3 is CASRQEEAGELFF. As DNA, the CDR3 is TGTGCCAGCAGACAAGAGGAGGCCGGGGAGCTGTTTTTT.

CDR3 DNA: TGTGCCACTATAGGACTAGCGGGACTGACCCAGTACTTC. Residues: CATIGLAGLTQYF. This sequence joins TRBV6-8 and TRBJ2-5; 12 nucleotides align to TRBD2. The germline V gene has CDR1 MNHGY and CDR2 SAAAGT. After removal of 10 bases from V and 7 bases from J, the junction contained 7 bases not matched to a gene. This CDR3 has 13 amino acids.

The V gene is TRBV9, the J gene TRBJ2-2; 7 positions agree with TRBD2. The CDR3 is 16 amino acids. Germline assignment: CDR1 SGDLS and CDR2 YYNGEE. The V segment lost 0 bases and the J segment 5 bases; nucleotides outside the gene matches: 7. CDR3 in amino acids: CASSVASGRDTGELFF. The DNA of the CDR3 is TGTGCCAGCAGCGTAGCTTCAGGGAGGGATACCGGGGAGCTGTTTTTT.

The DNA for the CDR3 is TGTGCCAGCAGCTTAGGTTCTAGCGGCACAGATACGCAGTATTTT. Amino acids: CASSLGSSGTDTQYF. The chain carries TRBV7-9 and TRBJ2-3, with a tentative D call TRBD2 (6 bases). Trimming cost V 1 base and J 1 base, with 9 bases left between them. The CDR3 covers 15 residues. The germline V gene encodes CDR1 SEHNR and CDR2 FQNEAQ (reference sequence).

The rearrangement joins TRBV11-3 to TRBJ2-7; 7 positions agree with TRBD1. The CDR3 loop spans 15 amino acids. V was clipped by 0 bases and J by 3 bases; unmatched bases: 5. Germline V gene data show CDR1 as SGHNT and CDR2 as YENEEA. CDR3: CASSLEDRVVYEQYF. The CDR3 DNA sequence: TGTGCCAGCAGCTTAGAAGACAGGGTGGTCTACGAGCAGTACTTC.

The gene calls are TRBV19 and TRBJ2-5; a possible D gene is TRBD2 (6 bases). Germline V CDR1 and CDR2: LNHDA, SQIVND (reference sequence). V gave up 3 bases and J gave up 5 bases, with 13 bases separating them. This CDR3 comprises 14 residues. CDR3 coding DNA: TGTGCCAGTAGTATTTCGGGAGTTCTGGAGACCCAGTACTTC. This gives the protein CASSISGVLETQYF.

The rearrangement joins TRBV7-9 to TRBJ2-1; no reliable D call. Trimming removed 3 bases at V and 10 bases at J, with 10 bases between. This CDR3 is 12 amino acids long. Germline assignment: CDR1 SEHNR and CDR2 FQNEAQ (reference sequence). The DNA of the CDR3 is TGTGCCAGCAGCTTTGCCATGGCCGAGCAGTTCTTC. Translated: CASSFAMAEQFF. Based on the CDR3 plus reference TRBV7-9 and TRBJ2-1, the full variable domain is DTGVSQNPRHKITKRGQNVTFRCDPISEHNRLYWYRQTLGQGPEFLTYFQNEAQLEKSRLLSDRFSAERPKGSFSTLEIQRTEQGDSAMYLCASSFAMAEQFFGPGTRLTVL.

Notes on this clone: Other DNA sequences within the sample encode an identical CDR3. The chain links TRBV7-9 to TRBJ1-1; maybe TRBD1 (5 bases). The length of the CDR3 is 12 residues. The germline CDR1 and CDR2 sequences are SEHNR and FQNEAQ (reference sequence). V was pared by 4 bases and J by 11 bases, with 14 bases between. CDR3 in amino acids: CASSSWGGYAFF. CDR3 in DNA: TGTGCCAGCAGCTCCTGGGGGGGGTATGCTTTCTTT.

The chain employs TRBV5-5 and TRBJ2-7, with 8 positions matching TRBD1. CDR1 and CDR2 from the germline V gene are SGHKS and YYEKEE (reference sequence). V gave up 4 bases and J gave up 3 bases; unmatched junction bases: 9. The CDR3 is 15 amino acids. DNA of the CDR3: TGTGCCAGCAGCGCCTCAGGGGGCTTTAACTACGAGCAGTACTTC. It translates to CASSASGGFNYEQYF.

This chain links TRBV6-5 with TRBJ1-3; no firm D call. The ends were cut back, 7 bases at V and 2 bases at J, with 9 bases in the middle. Germline CDR1 and CDR2: MNHEY and SVGAGI. This CDR3 has 13 amino acids. CDR3 bases: TGTGCCAGCATTGGGAGGCCTGGAAACACCATATATTTT. Translation: CASIGRPGNTIYF.

J is TRBJ2-5 and V is TRBV2, with TRBD1 as a possible D gene (6 bases). Trimming stripped 6 bases from V and 5 bases from J, with 13 bases between. The germline V gene has CDR1 SNHLY and CDR2 FYNNEI. The CDR3 is 13 residues long. CDR3 nucleotide sequence: TGTGCCAGCAGCCGACAGGTTAGGGAGACCCAGTACTTC. Translating gives CASSRQVRETQYF.

The V gene is TRBV5-1, the J gene TRBJ1-2; D remains unclear. V lost 2 bases and J 8 bases, leaving 10 bases between the germline ends. This CDR3 spans 12 amino acids. Germline CDR1 reads SGHRS; CDR2 reads YFSETQ. The CDR3: CASSFDLSGYTF. DNA of the CDR3: TGCGCCAGCAGCTTCGATCTATCCGGCTACACCTTC.

CDR3 loop: CASSIPGPGDEQFF. The CDR3 DNA reads as TGTGCCAGCAGCATACCGGGACCAGGGGATGAGCAGTTCTTC. The chain uses TRBV5-4 and TRBJ2-1; maybe TRBD1 (6 bases). Germline CDR1 reads SGHNT; CDR2 reads YYREEE (reference sequence). The CDR3 loop spans 14 amino acids. V dropped 4 bases and J dropped 8 bases, with 16 bases sitting between them.

CDR3: CASSLNGQGGQETQYF. CDR3 in DNA: TGTGCCAGCAGTTTAAACGGACAGGGTGGGCAAGAGACCCAGTACTTC. V and J are TRBV28 and TRBJ2-5; TRBD1 matches at 8 bases. After removal of 2 bases from V and 2 bases from J, the junction contained 7 bases not matched to a gene. The CDR3 spans 16 residues. The germline V gene encodes CDR1 MDHEN and CDR2 SYDVKM. Combining the CDR3 with reference TRBV28 and TRBJ2-5 gives the whole variable domain DVKVTQSSRYLVKRTGEKVFLECVQDMDHENMFWYRQDPGLGLRLIYFSYDVKMKEKGDIPEGYSVSREKKERFSLILESASTNQTSMYLCASSLNGQGGQETQYFGPGTRLLVL.

The gene calls are TRBV30 and TRBJ2-1, with 9 nucleotides matching TRBD2. After removal of 2 bases from V and 9 bases from J, the junction contained 5 bases not matched to a gene. The CDR3 totals 13 residues. Germline V lookup: CDR1 GTSNPN, CDR2 SVGIG (reference sequence). In nucleotides, the CDR3 is TGTGCCTGGAGTACCCGGACTAGCGCTGAGCAGTTCTTC. Amino acids: CAWSTRTSAEQFF.

The gene calls are TRBV7-2 and TRBJ2-5; 8 bases match TRBD1. The CDR3 length is 14 residues. V shed 8 bases and J 4 bases; nucleotides not matched to a gene: 9. Germline lookup yields CDR1 SGHTA and CDR2 FQGNSA. CDR3 nucleotide sequence: TGTGCCAGCTCCCCAGGGGGCAGGGCAGAGACCCAGTACTTC. This codes for CASSPGGRAETQYF.

The V gene is TRBV7-2, the J gene TRBJ1-2; TRBD1 might be the D (6 bases). Trimming removed 8 bases from V and 2 bases from J, with 15 bases in between. This CDR3 has 14 amino acids. Germline values: CDR1 SGHTA, CDR2 FQGNSA. CDR3 sequence reads: CASENRVPNYGYTF. The DNA for the CDR3 is TGTGCCAGCGAGAACAGGGTCCCGAACTATGGCTACACCTTC.

The chain uses TRBV19 and TRBJ2-2; TRBD2 aligns across 12 bases. Germline V gene data show CDR1 as LNHDA and CDR2 as SQIVND (reference sequence). The CDR3 sequence is 16 residues long. With 6 bases clipped from V and 4 bases from J, the junction kept 6 bases outside the gene matches. In nucleotides, the CDR3 is TGTGCCAGTAGGGTACTAGCGGGAGGCCCCACCGGGGAGCTGTTTTTT. It codes for CASRVLAGGPTGELFF.

The rearrangement joins TRBV5-1 to TRBJ2-5, with 13 nucleotides matching TRBD2. Germline V gene sequence: CDR1 SGHRS, CDR2 YFSETQ. There are 17 residues in the CDR3. Trimming took 4 bases from V and 4 from J; bases not matched to a gene: 10. CDR3 region: CASSGGLAGVVRETQYF. CDR3 coding DNA: TGCGCCAGCAGCGGAGGACTAGCGGGAGTTGTCAGAGAGACCCAGTACTTC.

The chain joins TRBV29-1 to TRBJ2-7; TRBD2 aligns across 7 bases. J lost 4 bases, V lost 4 bases, and 4 bases had no gene match. The germline V gene has CDR1 SQVTM and CDR2 ANQGSEA. The CDR3 runs to 12 residues. The CDR3 is CSVAASGYEQYF. The DNA for the CDR3 is TGCAGCGTTGCGGCTAGCGGTTACGAGCAGTACTTC.

This chain joins TRBV27 and TRBJ1-1; D might be TRBD1 (5 bases). The CDR3 contains 14 residues. Germline V lookup: CDR1 MNHEY, CDR2 SMNVEV (reference sequence). Trimming took off 6 bases at V and 5 bases at J, with 16 bases between the two ends. The DNA of the CDR3 is TGTGCCAGCAGCCAGATGCAGGGTCGGACTGAAGCTTTCTTT. Protein sequence: CASSQMQGRTEAFF.

This chain joins TRBV28 and TRBJ2-3, with 9 positions matching TRBD2. The CDR3 length is 17 residues. Per the germline V gene, CDR1 is MDHEN and CDR2 is SYDVKM. Losses at the gene ends were 3 bases for V and 1 base for J; bases not matched to a gene: 8. The CDR3 protein is CASSFEFRGRGTDTQYF. CDR3 DNA: TGTGCCAGCAGTTTTGAGTTTCGCGGGAGGGGCACAGATACGCAGTATTTT.

This clone appeared once. This chain connects TRBV30 to TRBJ2-1; 12 nucleotides align to TRBD2. Unmatched junction bases numbered 14, after V lost 6 bases and J lost 2 bases. This CDR3 comprises 18 residues. The V gene's germline CDR1 is GTSNPN and CDR2 SVGIG (reference sequence). The CDR3: CACTRGVLAGGAYNEQFF. CDR3 bases: TGTGCCTGCACTCGGGGGGTACTAGCGGGAGGTGCCTACAATGAGCAGTTCTTC. The full variable domain, rest sourced from reference TRBV30 and TRBJ2-1, is SQTIHQWPATLVQPVGSPLSLECTVEGTSNPNLYWYRQAAGRGLQLLFYSVGIGQISSEVPQNLSASRPQDRQFILSSKKLLLSDSGFYLCACTRGVLAGGAYNEQFFGPGTRLTVL.